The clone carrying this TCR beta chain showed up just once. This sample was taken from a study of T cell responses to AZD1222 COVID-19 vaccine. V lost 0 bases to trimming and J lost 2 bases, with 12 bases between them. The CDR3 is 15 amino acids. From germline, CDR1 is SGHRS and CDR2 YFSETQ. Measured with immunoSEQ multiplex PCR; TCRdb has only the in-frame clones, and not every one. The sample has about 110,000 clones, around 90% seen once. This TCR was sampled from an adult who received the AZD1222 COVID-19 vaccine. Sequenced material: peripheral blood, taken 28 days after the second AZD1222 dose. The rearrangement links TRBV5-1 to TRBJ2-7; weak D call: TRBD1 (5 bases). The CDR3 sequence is CASSLGQRNPYEQYF. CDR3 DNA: TGCGCCAGCAGCTTGGGACAGAGGAATCCCTACGAGCAGTACTTC.